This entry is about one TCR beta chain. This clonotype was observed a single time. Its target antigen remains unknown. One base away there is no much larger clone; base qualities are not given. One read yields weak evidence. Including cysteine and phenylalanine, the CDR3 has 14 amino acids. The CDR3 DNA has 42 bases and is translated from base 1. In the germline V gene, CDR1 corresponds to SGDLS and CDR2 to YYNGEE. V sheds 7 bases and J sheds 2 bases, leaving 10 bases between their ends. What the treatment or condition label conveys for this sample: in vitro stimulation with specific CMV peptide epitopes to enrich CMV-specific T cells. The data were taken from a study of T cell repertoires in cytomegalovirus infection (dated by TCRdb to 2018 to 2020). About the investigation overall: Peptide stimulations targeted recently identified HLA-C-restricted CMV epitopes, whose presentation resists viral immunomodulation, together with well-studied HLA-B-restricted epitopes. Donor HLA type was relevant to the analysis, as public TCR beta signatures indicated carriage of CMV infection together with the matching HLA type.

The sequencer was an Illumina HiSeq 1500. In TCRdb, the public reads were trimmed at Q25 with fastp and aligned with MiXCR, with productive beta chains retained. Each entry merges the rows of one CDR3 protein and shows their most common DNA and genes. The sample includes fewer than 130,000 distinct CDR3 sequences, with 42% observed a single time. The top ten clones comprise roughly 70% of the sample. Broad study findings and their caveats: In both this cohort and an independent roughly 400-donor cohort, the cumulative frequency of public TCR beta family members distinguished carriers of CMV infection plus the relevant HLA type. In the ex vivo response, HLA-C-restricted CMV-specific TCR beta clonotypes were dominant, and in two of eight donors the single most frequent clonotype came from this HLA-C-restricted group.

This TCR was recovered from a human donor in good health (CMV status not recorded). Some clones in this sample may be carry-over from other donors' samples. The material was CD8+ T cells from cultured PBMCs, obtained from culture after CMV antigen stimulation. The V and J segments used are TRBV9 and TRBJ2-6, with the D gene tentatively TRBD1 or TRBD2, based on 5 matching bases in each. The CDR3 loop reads CASGGWTGANVLTF. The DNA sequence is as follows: TGTGCCAGCGGGGGATGGACTGGGGCCAACGTCCTGACTTTC.